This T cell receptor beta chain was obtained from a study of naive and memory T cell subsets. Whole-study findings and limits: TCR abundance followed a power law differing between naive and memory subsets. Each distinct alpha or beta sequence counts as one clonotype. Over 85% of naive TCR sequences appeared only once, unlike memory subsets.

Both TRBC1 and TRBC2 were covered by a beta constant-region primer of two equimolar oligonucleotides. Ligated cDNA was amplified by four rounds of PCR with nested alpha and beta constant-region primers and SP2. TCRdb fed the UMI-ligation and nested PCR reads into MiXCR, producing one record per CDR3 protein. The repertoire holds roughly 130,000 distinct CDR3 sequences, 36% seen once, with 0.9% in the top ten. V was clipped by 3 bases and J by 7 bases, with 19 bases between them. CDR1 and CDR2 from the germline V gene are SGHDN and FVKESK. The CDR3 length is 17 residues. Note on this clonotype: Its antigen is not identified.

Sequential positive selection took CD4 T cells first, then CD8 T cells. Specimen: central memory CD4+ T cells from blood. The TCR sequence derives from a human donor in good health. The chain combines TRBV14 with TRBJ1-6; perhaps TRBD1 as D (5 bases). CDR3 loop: CASSHFNRDFGNSPLHF. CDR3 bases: TGTGCCAGCAGCCACTTTAACCGGGACTTTGGAAATTCACCCCTCCACTTT.